This is a list of T cell receptor beta chains from one sample in a study of cytomegalovirus exposure and HLA in healthy donors. Sequencing was performed with immunoSEQ multiplex PCR; in TCRdb, only in-frame clones are kept and a portion is missing. The sample records 40,000 to 55,000 clones, around 80% being singletons. Specimen: PBMCs. These receptor sequences come from a man aged 30-40 years in good health and CMV-seropositive. Each CDR3 is given without its conserved first and last residue. Clone sizes are given selectively: once, few, many, or a class where the clone is expanded.

TRBJ2-2	NA	TRBV5-1	ASSFQQDTGELF
TRBJ2-3	NA	TRBV6-6	ASSYRVDTQY
TRBJ2-2	NA	TRBV15	ATSRDGSNTGELF
TRBJ1-1	NA	TRBV21-1	ASSKKNPRNTEAF
TRBJ1-4	NA	TRBV19	ASSTQGVNEKLF
TRBJ2-5	NA	TRBV5-1	ASSLVGGALETQY
TRBJ1-2	NA	TRBV6-4	ASSDSGTGIYGYT
TRBJ1-2	NA	TRBV5-1	ASSPDRHANYGYT
TRBJ2-5	NA	TRBV7-7	ASSQAYGTSGGKETQY
TRBJ2-1	NA	TRBV6-5	ASSPGWNEQF
TRBJ1-2	NA	TRBV27	ASSLSEAAGYGYT
TRBJ1-1	medium-sized	TRBV6-6	ASSLGTGFEAF
TRBJ1-1	few	TRBV5-1	ASSLVVTGGNTEAF
TRBJ1-1	NA	TRBV12-5	ASVSDEVTEAF
TRBJ2-5	once	TRBV2	ASRKTGEETQY
TRBJ1-1	once	TRBV7-8	ASSLVRGGTGGDTEAF
TRBJ2-7	NA	TRBV5-1	ASSSTGNEQY
TRBJ2-2	NA	TRBV9	ASSGRAYTGELF
TRBJ1-4	NA	TRBV6-4	ASSEGATNEKLF
TRBJ1-4	NA	TRBV28	ASSLETGKLF
TRBJ2-2	NA	TRBV13	ASSSRTSRNTGELF
TRBJ1-1	NA	TRBV2	ASSRRDTSNTEAF
TRBJ2-3	NA	TRBV18	ASSPEGTDTQY
TRBJ1-6	NA	TRBV9	ASSTGGEDSPLH
TRBJ2-6	few	TRBV6-1	ASWVGAGANVLT
TRBJ1-4	NA	TRBV28	ASSLVQVEKLF
TRBJ2-3	NA	TRBV2	ASTWTASTDTQY
TRBJ1-2	NA	TRBV12-5	ASGPGQGIHGNYGYT
TRBJ2-3	NA	TRBV2	ASKLADDTDTQY
TRBJ2-2	NA	TRBV7-7	ASSLVWTGEGGTGELF
TRBJ1-4	NA	TRBV6-1	ASREGGTGLEKLF
TRBJ1-2	NA	TRBV30	AWSAQARSYT
TRBJ2-5	NA	TRBV6-5	ASSSRRDRDRETQY
TRBJ2-1	NA	TRBV7-3	ASSSAGGPYEQF
TRBJ2-3	NA	TRBV5-4	ASSFELAATDTQY
TRBJ1-1	NA	TRBV10-3	ASGAGTTEAF
TRBJ1-1	NA	TRBV5-1	ASSLSGGNTEAF
TRBJ1-1	NA	TRBV4-2	ASSREQGFTEAF
TRBJ2-2	NA	TRBV5-1	ASSEEGQVNGELF
TRBJ1-2	NA	TRBV5-1	ATADSVLGGYT
TRBJ2-2	NA	TRBV7-2	ASSSGLAGATGELF
TRBJ2-7	few	TRBV27	ASSLGREYEQY
TRBJ2-7	NA	TRBV9	ASSVDPSPSEYEQY
TRBJ1-4	NA	TRBV28	ASIPQGVTNEKLF
TRBJ2-3	NA	TRBV19	ASSILGAVSTDTQY